A selection of T cell receptor beta chains follows, all from one sample in a study of identical twins. TCRdb analysed the 5' RACE reads with MiXCR anew, one entry per CDR3 protein. This sample carries 550,000 to 700,000 distinct CDR3 sequences, just under 10% of them seen once, and the ten largest clones take 2.5% to 3.5%. This same sample was also taken into another study, of yellow fever vaccine responses in identical twins.

The sequencing input was PBMCs. Receptors were obtained from a woman aged 18-35 years in good health. Each CDR3 is given with its conserved first and last residue. D genes are given only for firm matches. Clone size appears in some rows only: once, few, many, or a class for an expanded clone.

few,TRBV12-3/TRBV12-4,TRBJ2-5,NA,CASSTPGLPKETQYF,TGTGCCAGCAGTACACCGGGACTCCCGAAAGAGACCCAGTACTTC
many,TRBV7-8,TRBJ2-1,NA,CASSSEVGGSYNEQFF,TGTGCCAGCAGCTCAGAGGTGGGAGGCTCCTACAATGAGCAGTTCTTC
few,TRBV9,TRBJ1-2,NA,CASSVVLDSRDGYTF,TGTGCCAGCAGCGTAGTTTTAGACAGCAGAGACGGCTACACCTTC
NA,TRBV29-1,TRBJ1-4,NA,CSADAKGTNEKLFF,TGCAGCGCTGATGCGAAGGGAACAAATGAAAAACTGTTTTTT
few,TRBV4-1,TRBJ2-1,NA,CASSQAANEQFF,TGCGCCAGCAGCCAAGCTGCTAATGAGCAGTTCTTC
NA,TRBV12-3/TRBV12-4,TRBJ2-7,TRBD1,CASSRYGDRGRDEQYF,TGTGCCAGCAGCCGGTATGGGGACAGGGGGCGAGACGAGCAGTACTTC
few,TRBV6-5,TRBJ1-2,NA,CASSYSMADYGYTF,TGTGCCAGCAGTTACTCGATGGCGGACTATGGCTACACCTTC
NA,TRBV27,TRBJ2-6,NA,CASSFDPGANVLTF,TGTGCCAGCAGTTTTGATCCCGGGGCCAACGTCCTGACTTTC
NA,TRBV25-1,TRBJ2-1,TRBD1,CASSMDRDRGLEGYYNEQFF,TGTGCCAGCAGCATGGACCGGGACAGGGGGCTAGAAGGCTACTACAATGAGCAGTTCTTC
NA,TRBV7-2,TRBJ2-1,TRBD2,CASSRRTGRDEQFF,TGTGCCAGCAGCCGACGGACTGGGAGGGATGAGCAGTTCTTC
NA,TRBV7-9,TRBJ1-4,TRBD1,CVTGGSHNEKLFF,TGTGTGACAGGGGGCTCTCACAATGAAAAACTGTTTTTT
few,TRBV9,TRBJ2-3,NA,CASSEERWAAQYF,TGTGCCAGCAGTGAAGAACGGTGGGCGGCGCAGTATTTT
many,TRBV7-9,TRBJ2-7,NA,CASSPSWDYEQYF,TGTGCCAGCAGCCCCAGTTGGGACTACGAGCAGTACTTC
NA,TRBV7-8,TRBJ2-1,NA,CASSSTLGAPSRGVYNEQFF,TGTGCCAGCAGCTCGACACTGGGGGCCCCCTCTAGGGGAGTCTACAATGAGCAGTTCTTC
many,TRBV3-1,TRBJ2-3,NA,CASSQERSPSTDTQYF,TGTGCCAGCAGCCAAGAAAGGTCGCCTAGCACAGATACGCAGTATTTT
NA,TRBV5-1,TRBJ1-4,NA,CASSQGRTNEKLFF,TGCGCCAGCAGCCAAGGGAGGACTAATGAAAAACTGTTTTTT
many,TRBV24-1,TRBJ2-7,NA,CATSDSGGGAPFYEQYF,TGTGCCACCAGTGATTCCGGTGGCGGGGCCCCATTCTACGAGCAGTACTTC
NA,TRBV24-1,TRBJ2-5,NA,CATSEATGTTQYF,TGTGCCACCAGTGAAGCAACAGGGACGACCCAGTACTTC
few,TRBV12-3/TRBV12-4,TRBJ2-4,NA,CASSIDYRDGAKNIQYF,TGTGCCAGCAGTATAGACTACAGGGACGGGGCCAAAAACATTCAGTACTTC
many,TRBV10-3,TRBJ2-3,NA,CAISESKRPTDTQYF,TGTGCCATCAGTGAGTCAAAGCGACCCACAGATACGCAGTATTTT
few,TRBV12-3/TRBV12-4,TRBJ2-6,TRBD2,CASSPRPGGGANVLTF,TGTGCCAGCAGTCCAAGGCCGGGAGGCGGGGCCAACGTCCTGACTTTC
NA,TRBV4-1,TRBJ2-1,TRBD2,CASSQVFPSGTNNEQFF,TGCGCCAGCAGCCAAGTCTTCCCTAGCGGGACTAATAATGAGCAGTTCTTC
many,TRBV10-3,TRBJ2-7,TRBD2,CAISELASQGEQYF,TGTGCCATCAGTGAACTAGCGAGTCAAGGCGAGCAGTACTTC
many,TRBV7-7,TRBJ2-1,TRBD1,CASSFDRVGEQFF,TGTGCTAGCAGCTTTGACAGGGTCGGTGAGCAGTTCTTC
NA,TRBV10-3,TRBJ2-7,TRBD1,CAISAGTGSSYEQYF,TGTGCCATCAGTGCCGGGACAGGTAGCTCCTACGAGCAGTACTTC
few,TRBV6-2/TRBV6-3,TRBJ2-2,TRBD2,CASLAGGGNTGELFF,TGTGCCAGCCTAGCGGGCGGGGGAAACACCGGGGAGCTGTTTTTT
few,TRBV27,TRBJ2-7,TRBD2,CASSSLGGRPSYEQYF,TGTGCCAGCAGTTCCCTTGGCGGGAGACCCTCCTACGAGCAGTACTTC
NA,TRBV30,TRBJ2-1,NA,CASRTAVDPYNEQFF,TGTGCCTCGCGTACGGCCGTCGACCCCTACAATGAGCAGTTCTTC
many,TRBV20-1,TRBJ2-7,NA,CSAILPDGSYEQYF,TGCAGTGCTATTCTCCCGGACGGCTCCTACGAGCAGTACTTC
NA,TRBV7-9,TRBJ2-7,NA,CASSPPAGYEQYF,TGTGCCAGCAGCCCCCCTGCCGGCTACGAGCAGTACTTC
many,TRBV6-2/TRBV6-3,TRBJ1-2,NA,CASSLTRTATDYGYTF,TGTGCCAGCAGTCTCACCAGGACCGCTACCGACTATGGCTACACCTTC
NA,TRBV5-1,TRBJ1-1,NA,CASTKTGTITEAFF,TGCGCCAGTACCAAGACCGGGACAATCACTGAAGCTTTCTTT
NA,TRBV9,TRBJ2-7,NA,CASSGRAVDEQYF,TGTGCCAGCAGCGGACGGGCAGTTGACGAGCAGTACTTC
many,TRBV6-2/TRBV6-3,TRBJ2-7,NA,CASSYLRDYEQYF,TGTGCCAGCAGTTACCTCCGGGACTACGAGCAGTACTTC
NA,TRBV2,TRBJ1-6,NA,CASSPRQGSSYNSPLHF,TGTGCCAGCAGTCCCAGGCAGGGAAGCTCCTATAATTCACCCCTCCACTTT
many,TRBV2,TRBJ2-7,TRBD2,CASRTSGGSYEQYF,TGTGCCAGCAGGACTAGCGGGGGGTCCTACGAGCAGTACTTC
NA,TRBV6-1,TRBJ2-7,NA,CASSEARQHYEQYF,TGTGCCAGCAGTGAAGCCAGACAGCACTACGAGCAGTACTTC